This note documents a single T cell receptor (beta chain) sequence. The entry originates in a study of T cells after yellow fever vaccination. Deletions cut 1 base from V and 0 bases from J, with 13 bases between. The V gene's germline CDR1 is SNHLY and CDR2 FYNNEI. This CDR3 is built from 17 residues. In TCRdb, the 5' RACE reads were re-called with MiXCR into one record per CDR3 protein. The sample contains some 400,000 distinct CDR3 sequences, around a sixth of which appear only once. The rearrangement joins TRBV2 to TRBJ2-1, with a possible D match to TRBD1 (6 bases). The source is a man aged 18 to 30 who received the YFV17D yellow fever vaccine. The sample was PBMCs, taken before the yellow fever booster vaccination. The CDR3 region is CASSEGWGRRSYNEQFF. CDR3 bases: TGTGCCAGCAGTGAAGGATGGGGGCGACGCTCCTACAATGAGCAGTTCTTC. Based on the CDR3 plus reference TRBV2 and TRBJ2-1, the full variable domain is EPEVTQTPSHQVTQMGQEVILRCVPISNHLYFYWYRQILGQKVEFLVSFYNNEISEKSEIFDDQFSVERPDGSNFTLKIRSTKLEDSAMYFCASSEGWGRRSYNEQFFGPGTRLTVL.